Following are 21 T cell receptor beta chains from one sample sequenced in a study of blood T cell repertoires in COVID-19. Only in-frame clones appear in the TCRdb table, and some are missing; sequencing was by immunoSEQ multiplex PCR. The repertoire includes roughly 90,000 clones, 89% of them detected once, and 2.7% sits in the top ten. Material: peripheral blood. These TCRs come from a man aged 50 to 59 with COVID-19, enrolled during active disease.

This chain joins TRBV12-3 or TRBV12-4 and TRBJ2-5; D possibly corresponds to TRBD1 (5 bases). The length of the CDR3 is 13 residues. The V gene lost 6 bases and the J gene lost 1 base, with 9 bases spanning the gap. The CDR3 reads CASRQDTQETQYF. The CDR3 nucleotides are TGTGCCAGCAGACAGGACACCCAAGAGACCCAGTACTTC.

The J gene is TRBJ1-4, the V gene TRBV11-1, with D maybe TRBD1 (6 bases). Trimming left V 3 bases short and J 8 bases short, with 13 bases between. The CDR3 consists of 14 residues. Germline-derived CDR1 and CDR2 are SGHAT and FQDESV (reference sequence). The CDR3 DNA reads as TGTGCCAGCAGCTTTACAGGGTTTGGAGAAAAACTGTTTTTT. It codes for CASSFTGFGEKLFF.

The J gene is TRBJ2-3, the V gene TRBV2, with 9 bases aligning to TRBD2. Germline V CDR1 and CDR2: SNHLY, FYNNEI. CDR3 size: 15 residues. V was clipped by 6 bases and J by 1 base; unmatched bases: 5. CDR3 sequence: CASRSQRGGTDTQYF. As DNA, the CDR3 is TGTGCCAGCAGATCTCAGCGGGGGGGCACAGATACGCAGTATTTT.

The chain carries TRBV13 and TRBJ1-3, with D hard to call. Trimming removed 5 bases from V and 0 bases from J, with 11 bases in between. Germline V gene data show CDR1 as PRHDT and CDR2 as FYEKMQ (reference sequence). This CDR3 is built from 15 residues. The CDR3 spells CASSHAAVSGNTIYF. As DNA, the CDR3 is TGTGCCAGCAGCCACGCGGCAGTCTCTGGAAACACCATATATTTT.

In nucleotides, the CDR3 is TGTGCCACCAGCCAGGGTTGGGGTACGCAGTATTTT. Its translation is CATSQGWGTQYF. The rearrangement links TRBV24-1 to TRBJ2-3; possible D gene TRBD1, 5 bases. CDR1 and CDR2 (germline): KGHDR, SFDVKD. V was shortened by 7 bases and J by 8 bases, with 12 bases between the two germline ends. The CDR3 length is 12 residues.

In this sample, this clone turned up once. The genes are TRBV5-1 and TRBJ2-7; 8 bases are shared with TRBD2. Per germline, CDR1 SGHRS and CDR2 YFSETQ. CDR3 size: 17 residues. V trimming: 1 base; J trimming: 5 bases; junction bases outside the gene matches: 14. The CDR3 DNA reads as TGCGCCAGCAGCTTGAGTATAGGGGCGGGGGGAGCCCACGAGCAGTACTTC. Protein: CASSLSIGAGGAHEQYF. Together with reference TRBV5-1 and TRBJ2-7, the CDR3 gives the full variable domain: KAGVTQTPRYLIKTRGQQVTLSCSPISGHRSVSWYQQTPGQGLQFLFEYFSETQRNKGNFPGRFSGRQFSNSRSEMNVSTLELGDSALYLCASSLSIGAGGAHEQYFGPGTRLTVT.

The V and J genes are TRBV30 and TRBJ1-6; D is unresolved. CDR3 length equals 18 residues. Germline CDR1 is GTSNPN and CDR2 is SVGIG (reference sequence). Trimming took 0 bases from V and 0 from J, leaving 15 bases between them. The DNA for the CDR3 is TGTGCCTGGAGTGTACGGGTACACTCAAGCTCCTATAATTCACCCCTCCACTTT. Its protein is CAWSVRVHSSSYNSPLHF.

V is TRBV18 and J is TRBJ2-7; 9 bases align to TRBD1. This CDR3 has 14 amino acids. The germline V gene encodes CDR1 KGHSH and CDR2 LQKENI. V was clipped by 3 bases and J by 7 bases; unmatched bases: 7. CDR3 loop: CASSPGQGTGEQYF. DNA for the CDR3: TGTGCCAGCTCACCGGGACAGGGCACGGGAGAGCAGTACTTC.

The chain carries TRBV9 and TRBJ2-2; perhaps TRBD1 as D (6 bases). Germline V lookup: CDR1 SGDLS, CDR2 YYNGEE. The length of the CDR3 is 14 residues. V dropped 2 bases and J dropped 6 bases, with 11 bases sitting between them. The CDR3 coding sequence is TGTGCCAGCAGCGTCGGGACAATCGCCGGGGAGCTGTTTTTT. Residues: CASSVGTIAGELFF.

The chain carries TRBV2 and TRBJ2-7, with TRBD1 matching 10 bases. Germline CDR1 reads SNHLY; CDR2 reads FYNNEI. V was clipped by 7 bases and J by 1 base; unmatched bases: 4. The CDR3 sequence is 14 residues long. CDR3 residues: CASTPDRGSYEQYF. CDR3 nucleotide sequence: TGTGCCAGCACCCCGGACAGGGGGTCCTACGAGCAGTACTTC.

This sequence joins TRBV7-3 and TRBJ2-1, with TRBD2 identical over 12 bases. The germline V gene encodes CDR1 SGHTA and CDR2 FQGTGA. Germline trimming cut 3 bases from V and 6 bases from J; bases unmatched to any gene: 3. The CDR3 has 15 amino acids. The DNA for the CDR3 is TGTGCCAGCAGCTTGACTAGCGGGGGACCCAATGAGCAGTTCTTC. It is translated as CASSLTSGGPNEQFF. Variable domain in full (rest from reference TRBV7-3 and TRBJ2-1): GAGVSQTPSNKVTEKGKYVELRCDPISGHTALYWYRQSLGQGPEFLIYFQGTGAADDSGLPNDRFFAVRPEGSVSTLKIQRTERGDSAVYLCASSLTSGGPNEQFFGPGTRLTVL.

The chain uses TRBV7-3 and TRBJ2-3, with 9 bases matching TRBD2. The CDR3 contains 15 residues. CDR1 and CDR2 (germline): SGHTA, FQGTGA. With 0 bases clipped from V and 6 bases from J, the junction kept 4 bases outside the gene matches. The CDR3 loop is CASSLTRGGQDTQYF. The CDR3 DNA follows: TGTGCCAGCAGCTTAACGCGGGGGGGCCAGGATACGCAGTATTTT. Together with reference TRBV7-3 and TRBJ2-3, the CDR3 gives the full variable domain: GAGVSQTPSNKVTEKGKYVELRCDPISGHTALYWYRQSLGQGPEFLIYFQGTGAADDSGLPNDRFFAVRPEGSVSTLKIQRTERGDSAVYLCASSLTRGGQDTQYFGPGTRLTVL.

This chain connects TRBV7-2 to TRBJ1-2, with TRBD1 matching 10 bases. With V trimmed by 5 bases and J by 3 bases, 6 bases remained unmatched. Looked up from germline, CDR1 is SGHTA and CDR2 is FQGNSA. This CDR3 contains 15 residues. The CDR3 DNA reads as TGTGCCAGCAGCACCGGGACAGGGGCGTACTATGGCTACACCTTC. It encodes CASSTGTGAYYGYTF.

The chain couples TRBV10-3 to TRBJ2-7, with 8 bases aligning to TRBD1. This CDR3 spans 12 amino acids. J was trimmed by 5 bases and V by 10 bases; bases with no gene match: 7. CDR1 is ENHRY and CDR2 is SYGVKD in the germline V gene. CDR3 nucleotides: TGTGCCAGCCAGACAGGGGTAAACGAGCAGTACTTC. Its translation: CASQTGVNEQYF.

The chain recombines TRBV7-3 with TRBJ1-2; weak D call: TRBD1 (6 bases). CDR3 length equals 12 residues. The V end lost 5 bases, the J end lost 14 bases, and 18 bases lay between the germline ends. Germline values: CDR1 SGHTA, CDR2 FQGTGA. The CDR3 protein is CASSPGGAPSTF. The CDR3 DNA reads TGTGCCAGCAGCCCGGGGGGGGCCCCGTCTACCTTC. Full variable domain (outside the CDR3, taken from reference TRBV7-3 and TRBJ1-2): GAGVSQTPSNKVTEKGKYVELRCDPISGHTALYWYRQSLGQGPEFLIYFQGTGAADDSGLPNDRFFAVRPEGSVSTLKIQRTERGDSAVYLCASSPGGAPSTFGSGTRLTVV.

This clone was picked up one time. J is TRBJ1-3 and V is TRBV11-2; TRBD1 aligns across 7 bases. This CDR3 spans 15 amino acids. The V gene end was trimmed by 3 bases and the J gene end by 6 bases; junction bases not matched to a gene: 8. Germline CDR1 reads SGHAT; CDR2 reads FQNNGV. This chain's CDR3 is CASSFPGQIANTIYF. The DNA of the CDR3 is TGTGCCAGCAGCTTCCCGGGACAGATAGCAAACACCATATATTTT.

The chain is built from TRBV6-4 and TRBJ1-1; D might be TRBD1 (5 bases). Germline loops: CDR1 MRHNA, CDR2 SNTAGT. CDR3 size: 15 residues. V was pared by 2 bases and J by 4 bases, with 14 bases between. This CDR3 reads CASSDTTMGGTEAFF. The CDR3 coding sequence is TGTGCCAGCAGTGACACGACTATGGGGGGCACTGAAGCTTTCTTT.

This clone showed up just a few times. V usage is TRBV18 and J usage is TRBJ1-2; 8 nucleotides match TRBD1. This CDR3 comprises 14 residues. The germline V gene has CDR1 KGHSH and CDR2 LQKENI. V lost 1 base, J lost 4 bases, and 2 bases stayed unmatched. Here the CDR3 reads CASSPRTGTYGYTF. As DNA, the CDR3 is TGTGCCAGCTCACCACGGACAGGGACCTATGGCTACACCTTC.

DNA of the CDR3: TGTGCCAGCTCCTGGACACCCACTAATGAAAAACTGTTTTTT. It is translated as CASSWTPTNEKLFF. This rearrangement joins TRBV5-8 to TRBJ1-4; D perhaps matches TRBD1 (5 bases). The CDR3 has 14 residues. CDR1 and CDR2 (germline): SGHTS, YDEGEE. V lost 7 bases and J lost 2, with 12 bases in between.

The chain couples TRBV13 to TRBJ2-1; TRBD2 is a possible D gene (5 bases). V lost 5 bases and J lost 4, with 15 bases in between. CDR3 length: 15 residues. Germline CDR1 PRHDT, CDR2 FYEKMQ (reference sequence). The CDR3, as DNA: TGTGCCAGCAGCGCGGGCCTTGGCTCTTACAATGAGCAGTTCTTC. Its protein product is CASSAGLGSYNEQFF.

The chain recombines TRBV20-1 with TRBJ2-7; D uncertain. V gave up 3 bases and J gave up 0 bases, with 3 bases separating them. The CDR3 runs 11 residues. Germline CDR1 DFQATT, CDR2 SNEGSKA (reference sequence). CDR3 in amino acids: CSASSSYEQYF. DNA of the CDR3: TGCAGTGCTAGCAGCTCCTACGAGCAGTACTTC.